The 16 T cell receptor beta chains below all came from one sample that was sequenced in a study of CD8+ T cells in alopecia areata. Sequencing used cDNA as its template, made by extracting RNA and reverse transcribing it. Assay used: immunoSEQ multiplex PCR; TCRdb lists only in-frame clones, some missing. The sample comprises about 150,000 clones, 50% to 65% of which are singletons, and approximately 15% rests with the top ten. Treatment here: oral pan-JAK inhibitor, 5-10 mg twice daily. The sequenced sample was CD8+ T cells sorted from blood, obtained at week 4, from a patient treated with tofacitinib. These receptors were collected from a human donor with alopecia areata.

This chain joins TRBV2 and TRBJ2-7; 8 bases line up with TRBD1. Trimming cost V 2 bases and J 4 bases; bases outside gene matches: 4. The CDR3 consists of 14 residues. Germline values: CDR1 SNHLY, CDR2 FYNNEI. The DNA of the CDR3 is TGTGCCAGCAGTGAAATCAGGGGGCCTTACGAGCAGTACTTC. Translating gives CASSEIRGPYEQYF.

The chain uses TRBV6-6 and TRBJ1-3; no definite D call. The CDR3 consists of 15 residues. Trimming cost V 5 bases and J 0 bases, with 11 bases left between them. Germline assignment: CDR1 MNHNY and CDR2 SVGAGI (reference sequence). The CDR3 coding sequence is TGTGCCAGCAGTGAGGCTGCCGACTCTGGAAACACCATATATTTT. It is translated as CASSEAADSGNTIYF.

The CDR3 DNA is TGTGCCAGCAGCACTAGACTAGAAGAGACCCAGTACTTC. It yields the protein CASSTRLEETQYF. The rearrangement uses TRBV7-6 and TRBJ2-5, with D possibly being TRBD2 (6 bases). V lost 5 bases to trimming and J lost 3 bases, with 10 bases between them. The CDR3 totals 13 residues. CDR1 is SGHVS and CDR2 is FNYEAQ in the germline V gene.

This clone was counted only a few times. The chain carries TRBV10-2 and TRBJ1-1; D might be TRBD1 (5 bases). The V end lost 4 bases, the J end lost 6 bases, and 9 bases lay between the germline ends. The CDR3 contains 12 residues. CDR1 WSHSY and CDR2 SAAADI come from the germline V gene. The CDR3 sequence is CASSGGVAEAFF. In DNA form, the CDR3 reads TGCGCCAGCAGTGGAGGGGTCGCTGAAGCTTTCTTT.

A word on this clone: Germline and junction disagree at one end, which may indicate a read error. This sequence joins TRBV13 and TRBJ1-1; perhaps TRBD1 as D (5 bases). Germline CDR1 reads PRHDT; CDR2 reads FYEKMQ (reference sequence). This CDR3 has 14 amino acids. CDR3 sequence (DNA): TGTGCCAGCAGCCTAGGGGCTTCTAACACTGAAGCTTTCTTT. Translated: CASSLGASNTEAFF. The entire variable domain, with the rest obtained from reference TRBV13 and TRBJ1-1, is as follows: AAGVIQSPRHLIKEKRETATLKCYPIPRHDTVYWYQQGPGQDPQFLISFYEKMQSDKGSIPDRFSAQQFSDYHSELNMSSLELGDSALYFCASSLGASNTEAFFGQGTRLTVV.

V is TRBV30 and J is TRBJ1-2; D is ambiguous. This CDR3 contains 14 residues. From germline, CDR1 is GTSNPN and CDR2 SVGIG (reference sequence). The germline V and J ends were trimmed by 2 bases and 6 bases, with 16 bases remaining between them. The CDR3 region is CAWSLGQSLDGYTF. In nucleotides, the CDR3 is TGTGCCTGGAGTCTCGGCCAAAGTTTGGATGGCTACACCTTC.

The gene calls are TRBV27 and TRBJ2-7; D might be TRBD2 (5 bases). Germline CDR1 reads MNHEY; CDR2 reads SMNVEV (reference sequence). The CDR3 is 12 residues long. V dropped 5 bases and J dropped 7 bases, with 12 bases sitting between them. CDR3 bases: TGTGCCAGCAGTCTCCTCCCGGGGGAGCAGTACTTC. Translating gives CASSLLPGEQYF.

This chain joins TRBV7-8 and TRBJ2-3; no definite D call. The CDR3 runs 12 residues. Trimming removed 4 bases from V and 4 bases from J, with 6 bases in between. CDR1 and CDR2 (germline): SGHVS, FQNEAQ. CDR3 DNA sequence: TGTGCCAGCAGCTCTGGACCAGATACGCAGTATTTT. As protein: CASSSGPDTQYF.

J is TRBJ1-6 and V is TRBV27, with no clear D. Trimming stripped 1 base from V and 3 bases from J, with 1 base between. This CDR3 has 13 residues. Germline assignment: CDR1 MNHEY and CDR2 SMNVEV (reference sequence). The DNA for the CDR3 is TGTGCCAGCAGTTTATACTATAATTCACCCCTCCACTTT. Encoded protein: CASSLYYNSPLHF.

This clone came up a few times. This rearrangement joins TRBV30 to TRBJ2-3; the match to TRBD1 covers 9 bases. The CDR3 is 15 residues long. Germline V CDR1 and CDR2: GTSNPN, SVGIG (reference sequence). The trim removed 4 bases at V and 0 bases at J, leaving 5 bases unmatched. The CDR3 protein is CAWNLGQGSTDTQYF. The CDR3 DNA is TGTGCCTGGAACCTGGGACAGGGAAGCACAGATACGCAGTATTTT.

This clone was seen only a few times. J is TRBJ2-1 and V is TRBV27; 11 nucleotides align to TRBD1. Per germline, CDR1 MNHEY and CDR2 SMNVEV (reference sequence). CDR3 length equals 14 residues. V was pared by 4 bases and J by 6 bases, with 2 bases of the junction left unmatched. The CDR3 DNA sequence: TGTGCCAGCAGTTCCGGGACAGGGGGCAATGAGCAGTTCTTC. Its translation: CASSSGTGGNEQFF.

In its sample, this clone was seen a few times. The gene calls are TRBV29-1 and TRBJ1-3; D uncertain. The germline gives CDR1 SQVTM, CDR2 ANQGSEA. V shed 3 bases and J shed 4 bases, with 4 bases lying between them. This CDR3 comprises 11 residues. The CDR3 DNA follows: TGCAGCGTTGACTGGGGAAACACCATATATTTT. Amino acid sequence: CSVDWGNTIYF.

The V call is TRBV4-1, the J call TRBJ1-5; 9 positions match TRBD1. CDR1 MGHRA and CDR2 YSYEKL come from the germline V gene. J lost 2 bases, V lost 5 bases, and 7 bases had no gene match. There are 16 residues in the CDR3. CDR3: CASSTSGTGRNQPQHF. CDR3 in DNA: TGCGCCAGCAGCACATCCGGGACAGGGCGCAATCAGCCCCAGCATTTT.

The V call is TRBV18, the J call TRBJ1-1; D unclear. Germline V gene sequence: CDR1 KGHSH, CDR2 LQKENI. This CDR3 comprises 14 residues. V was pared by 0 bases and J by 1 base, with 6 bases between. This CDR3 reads CASSPPLTNTEAFF. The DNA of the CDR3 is TGTGCCAGCTCACCACCGTTAACGAACACTGAAGCTTTCTTT.

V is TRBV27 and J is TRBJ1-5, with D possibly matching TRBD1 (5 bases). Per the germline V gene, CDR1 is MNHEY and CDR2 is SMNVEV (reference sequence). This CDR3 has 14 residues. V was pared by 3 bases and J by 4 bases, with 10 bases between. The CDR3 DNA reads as TGTGCCAGCAGTTTTGAGGCAGGGAATCAGCCCCAGCATTTT. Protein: CASSFEAGNQPQHF.

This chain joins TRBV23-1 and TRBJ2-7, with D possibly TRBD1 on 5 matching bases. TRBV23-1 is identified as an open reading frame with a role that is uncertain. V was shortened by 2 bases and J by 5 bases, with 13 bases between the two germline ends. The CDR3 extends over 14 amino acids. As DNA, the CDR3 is TGCGCCAGCAGTCAACCGTCCAGGGTCCACGAGCAGTACTTC. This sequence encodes CASSQPSRVHEQYF.